The following is a TCR beta chain sequence with its context. This clone was counted between two and nine times. What antigen it recognizes has not been identified. No base-level quality is on record; no much larger clone is a single base apart. The data were taken from a study of immune evolution from preneoplasia to lung adenocarcinoma (TCRdb year 2021). Some background on the complete study: The study profiled immune contexture across lung adenocarcinoma precursors and invasive adenocarcinoma using immune gene expression, TCR sequencing and multiplex immunofluorescence. Resected precursor lesions (AAH, AIS, MIA) and invasive adenocarcinomas were compared with paired morphologically normal lung tissue. The sample size depended on which specimens were available, not on a prior power calculation. The immune data were integrated with whole exome sequencing and methylation data obtained from the same cohort of nodules. In total, the cohort included roughly 53 patients with pulmonary nodules, all of whom underwent surgical resection. TCR sequencing data came from 45 to 65 patients. It was reported in the study that 95 to 120 samples were used for TCR sequencing. POLYSOLVER was used to infer Class I HLA alleles from exome data, and LOHHLA was used to detect allele-specific HLA loss. The paper as a whole reports these results and caveats: Normal lung had the highest top T cell clone frequencies, and these frequencies appeared to fall progressively from AAH through AIS, MIA and invasive adenocarcinoma. The findings rested on association rather than direct causation, and larger cohorts with long-term follow-up and longitudinal biopsies were considered necessary. Clonality was highest in normal lung, while later-stage lesions appeared to have lower clonality but higher T cell density and diversity. Because all patients came from Japan and China, whether the findings apply to Western populations was uncertain.

TCR beta CDR3 regions were sequenced from DNA using the immunoSEQ hsTCRbeta Kit. The published analysis was carried out like this. TCR sequencing data were analysed with the ImmunoSEQ Analyzer. T cell clonality was defined as 1 minus Pielou's evenness, as computed on productive rearrangements. T cell diversity was measured with the inverse Simpson index on productive templates. T cell density was defined as TCR beta template counts normalized to usable DNA, with usable DNA estimated by amplifying and sequencing housekeeping genes. Two-sided Kruskal-Wallis tests were used to compare TCR metrics between histologic stages. TCRdb provides this immuneACCESS table in a form limited to in-frame rearrangements. Some clones are lacking; in checked studies, under half of them reflect an unresolved V gene, and why the rest are absent is not known. V, J and clone size are taken as reported in that table, and D and trimming were inferred from the DNA itself. In all, the sample holds about 11,000 clones, and roughly 80% of those were seen once. About 30% of the sample is in the top ten clones.

Resection was performed on patients in Japan or China between about 2014 and 2017. The histologic diagnosis of each case was independently confirmed on H&E slides by two lung cancer pathologists. The AllPrep DNA/RNA FFPE Kit was used to isolate DNA from FFPE tissue. Reading the germline V gene gives CDR1 MDHEN and CDR2 SYDVKM. V gives up 4 bases and J gives up 3 bases, and the segment between their germline ends measures 13 bases. From the cysteine through the phenylalanine, the CDR3 covers 15 amino acids. Only the CDR3 DNA stays, 45 bases, in frame from base 1. The receptor was derived from a person between 55 and 70 years old with lung adenocarcinoma. Some clones in this sample may be carry-over from other donors' samples. The V and J segments used are TRBV28 and TRBJ2-1, and possibly TRBD1, on 6 matching bases. Specimen: FFPE normal lung tissue adjacent to the tumor. The DNA is as follows: TGTGCCAGCAGTTCTCATGGACAGCACTACAATGAGCAGTTCTTC. Translated, this is CASSSHGQHYNEQFF.